Given below is one TCR beta chain in context. Its antigen is currently unknown. The sample is drawn from a study of OX40 agonist ivuxolimab in advanced cancers. Overall study results and limits: Expanded clones were, on average, more numerous in CD8+ T cells than in CD4+. At 0.1 to 3.0 mg/kg and by week 6, CD4+ and CD8+ T cells in the blood had expanded clonally. Expanded peripheral T cells had an undetermined antigen specificity.

A history of autoimmune disease or systemic immunosuppression excluded patients. Trimming removed 6 bases at V and 2 bases at J, with 17 bases between. The germline V gene encodes CDR1 MNHNS and CDR2 SASEGT. There are 16 residues in the CDR3. The data were produced by immunoSEQ multiplex PCR, yet TCRdb's version contains in-frame clones alone and is incomplete. This table has tens of thousands of clones, 91% appearing once. This receptor was identified in an adult with an advanced solid tumor such as melanoma, head and neck, liver or kidney cancer. The chain couples TRBV6-1 to TRBJ1-3; D unresolved. The sequencing here drew on CD4+ or CD8+ T cells sorted from blood, taken in a trial of the OX40 agonist ivuxolimab. The CDR3 sequence: CASSESYSTTGNTIYF. Here the CDR3 DNA reads TGTGCCAGCAGCGAAAGCTACAGCACAACTGGAAACACCATATATTTT.